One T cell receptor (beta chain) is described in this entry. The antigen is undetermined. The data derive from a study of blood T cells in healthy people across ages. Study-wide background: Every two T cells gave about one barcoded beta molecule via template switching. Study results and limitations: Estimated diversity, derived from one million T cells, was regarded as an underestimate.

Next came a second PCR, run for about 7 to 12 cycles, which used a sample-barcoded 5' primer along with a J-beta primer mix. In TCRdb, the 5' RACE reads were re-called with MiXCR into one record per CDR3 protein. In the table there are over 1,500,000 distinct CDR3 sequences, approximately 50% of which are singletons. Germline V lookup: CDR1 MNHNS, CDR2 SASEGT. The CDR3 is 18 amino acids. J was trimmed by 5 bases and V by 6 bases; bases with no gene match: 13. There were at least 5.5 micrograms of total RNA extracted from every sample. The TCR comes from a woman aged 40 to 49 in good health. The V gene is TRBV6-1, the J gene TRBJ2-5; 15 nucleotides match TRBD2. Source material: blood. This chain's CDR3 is CASRTGGLAGGLQETQYF. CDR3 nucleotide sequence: TGTGCCAGCAGGACGGGGGGACTAGCGGGGGGCCTGCAGGAGACCCAGTACTTC.